This T cell receptor (beta chain) emerged from a study of cytomegalovirus exposure and HLA in healthy donors. Study information: Earlier results showed approximately 120 million unique TCR beta sequences derived from 150 million to 200 million T cells.

In the PCR, 60 Vbeta and 13 Jbeta primers were used. The data were produced by immunoSEQ multiplex PCR, yet TCRdb's version contains in-frame clones alone and is incomplete. The sample records 55,000 to 80,000 clones, roughly two thirds being singletons. The sample holds a few counts of this clone. CDR3 length: 14 amino acids. The V end was cut by 2 bases, the J end by 1 base, with 9 bases between. Germline assignment: CDR1 SGHRS and CDR2 YFSETQ. The sequencing sample was made of PBMCs. This sequence was found in a young woman in good health and CMV-seronegative. This chain joins TRBV5-1 and TRBJ1-1; no clear D gene. The CDR3 sequence is CASSFWASNTEAFF. The CDR3 DNA reads as TGCGCCAGCAGCTTTTGGGCCTCGAACACTGAAGCTTTCTTT.